Listed below are T cell receptor beta chains from one sample, sequenced in a study of blood T cell repertoires in COVID-19. Here immunoSEQ multiplex PCR was the method, and the copy in TCRdb shows in-frame clones only, minus some. This sample has roughly 250,000 clones, with approximately 80% found just once. What was sequenced was peripheral blood. These receptors originate from a human donor in a cohort sampled during active COVID-19. CDR3s leave out the opening cysteine and the closing phenylalanine or tryptophan. Each record gives: V gene, CDR3 protein.

TRBV5-1 | ASSSGSTDTQY
TRBV6-6 | ASVRTGGVYEQY
TRBV13 | ASSLLVHNEQF
TRBV9 | ASSVESRPGNTIY
TRBV5-1 | ASSQARTNYGYT
TRBV7-9 | ASSLFPLQETQY
TRBV24-1 | ATRGQGAESYNEQF
TRBV6-5 | ASQGLAGWNEQY
TRBV19 | ASSIVSQGYQPQH
TRBV6-2/TRBV6-3 | ASSYSQQGANEQF
TRBV18 | ASSRRAGGETQY
TRBV11-2 | ASSSGPGNTIY
TRBV10-3 | AISESADLNTEAF
TRBV5-5 | ASAAVDRSYNEQF
TRBV6-1 | ASSEALLLWEQGAYEQY
TRBV11-2 | ASSPWGGAYNEQF
TRBV7-9 | ASSSRQTYEQY
TRBV6-5 | ASTSRQGGTGELF
TRBV6-1 | ASSEPGEIGTEAF
TRBV3-1/TRBV3-2 | ASSHRGPSRETQY
TRBV4-1 | ASSHEQGDTEAF
TRBV7-9 | ASSLVRGLGLSTEAF
TRBV27 | ASSSSSGRGKTQY
TRBV5-1 | ASSLGPGLDQPQH
TRBV5-8 | ASSLDRGRGNSPLH
TRBV7-3 | ASSKPQGLAGARELF
TRBV14 | ASRRTGTYEQY
TRBV6-5 | ASSPVGDRAEQY
TRBV19 | ASRPGQGGGSNQPQH
TRBV6-1 | ASSEHVGQGKLF
TRBV6-2/TRBV6-3 | ASSYGAGGVPETQY
TRBV11-2 | ASSLSGAGTDLRFEQF
TRBV5-4 | ASSSWTGGNEQY
TRBV19 | ASTLMGQGGQPQH
TRBV4-3 | ASSPEERQAFDEQF
TRBV20-1 | SASTSGGMNTEAF
TRBV27 | ASSLAGDTEAF
TRBV18 | ASSRAGGSTEAF
TRBV5-1 | ASSLFTSTHYEQY
TRBV7-2 | ASSLVAGASNEQF
TRBV6-5 | ASTLTGGGYT
TRBV19 | ASSIGVAAGELF
TRBV18 | ASSPYPSGTLDTQY
TRBV10-3 | AISDLGLGPGEQY
TRBV7-9 | ASSTPPGRASTDTQY
TRBV7-8 | ASSYPRWDSSGSTDTQY
TRBV6-5 | ASDTSLAGEQY
TRBV5-1 | ASTRDSVLNTEAF
TRBV15 | ATSRGKTGGETQY
TRBV4-1 | ASSQSGLDNDEQF
TRBV5-1 | ASSPGLAGRGWVEQF
TRBV6-5 | ASMSGGPYGYT
TRBV19 | ASRVGGQGYGYT
TRBV2 | ASTPQGLSNQPQH
TRBV5-1 | ASSLGWDRGAEQY
TRBV7-6 | ASSLVVARQETQY
TRBV25-1 | ASSWGGPNYNEQF
TRBV19 | ASSIMGAVETQY
TRBV18 | ASSTLGTQAYNEQF